This T cell receptor beta chain was recorded in a study of radiation and T cells in renal cell carcinoma. Study results and limitations: From baseline, blood top tumor clonotypes peaked at 2 weeks post-radiation.

Clones were read by immunoSEQ multiplex PCR, and TCRdb kept only the in-frame ones, dropping some. The sample yields roughly 150,000 clones, roughly 87% seen once. Regarding this clone: Antigen unknown.

Time point indicated: blood 2 weeks post-SBRT. Treatment denoted: 15 Gy SBRT to primary tumor, nephrectomy 4 weeks later. CDR1 and CDR2 from the germline V gene are LNHDA and SQIVND (reference sequence). The CDR3 extends over 16 amino acids. V lost 5 bases, J lost 0 bases, and 11 bases lay in between. The rearrangement joins TRBV19 to TRBJ1-6, with D unclear. The source is a woman between 50 and 59 years old with renal cell carcinoma. The sample was blood, taken from a patient whose treatment included radiotherapy and nephrectomy. CDR3 coding DNA: TGTGCCAGTAGTCCCGTTTTGAGCTCCTATAATTCACCCCTCCACTTT. As protein: CASSPVLSSYNSPLHF.